The following is a T cell receptor (beta chain) sequence with its context. The antigen remains unidentified. This specimen comes from a study of response to subunit inactivated influenza vaccine. Overall study findings and caveats: New T cells are recruited in small numbers by each seasonal influenza vaccination, according to the authors' suggestion.

TCRdb recomputed calls from the RT-PCR reads with MiXCR, one row per CDR3 protein. Of hundreds of thousands of distinct CDR3 sequences listed, around a sixth are singletons. The CDR3 is 17 residues long. Trimming removed 4 bases from V and 6 bases from J; junction bases left unmatched: 16. Looked up from germline, CDR1 is SGHDT and CDR2 is YYEEEE. The material sequenced was PBMCs from blood, taken 11 to 12 days after vaccination. This chain joins TRBV5-6 and TRBJ2-1; 7 bases match TRBD2. The TCR was taken from a man aged 50 to 60 who received an inactivated influenza vaccine. CDR3 bases: TGTGCCAGCAGCGCCGGTATTGGGGGGGGGGTTCGCAATGAGCAGTTCTTC. The encoded protein is CASSAGIGGGVRNEQFF.